This T cell receptor beta chain was profiled in a study of T cells after posttransplantation cyclophosphamide. Broader study findings: Later post-transplant blood repertoires were often dominated by donor CD8+ memory clones. TRB overlap between skin or GI tissue T cells and blood was limited. Recipient CMV seropositivity and CMV reactivation strongly tracked TRB clonality.

Trimming at V came to 2 bases and at J to 3 bases, leaving 4 bases not matched to a gene. This CDR3 contains 13 residues. The germline gives CDR1 GTSNPN, CDR2 SVGIG (reference sequence). Treatment was busulfan-fludarabine conditioning, a marrow graft, and cyclophosphamide on days +3 and +4. Produced via immunoSEQ multiplex PCR; TCRdb's table is partial and in-frame only. The repertoire has 5,900 or so clones, none seen only once; the ten largest take more than 15%. There are many counts of this clone. Antigen specificity is unknown. V gene TRBV30 combines with J gene TRBJ2-7; TRBD1 matches 7 bases. This clonotype originated in a female patient between 25 and 45 years old who received an allogeneic stem cell transplant from an unrelated donor, was CMV-positive, and had acute and chronic GVHD. The graft donor may account for some of the T cells. Sequenced here: PBMCs, sampled after allogeneic stem cell transplant with posttransplant cyclophosphamide. CDR3 amino acids: CAWSSTGIYEQYF. The CDR3 DNA sequence: TGTGCCTGGAGTTCGACAGGGATCTACGAGCAGTACTTC.